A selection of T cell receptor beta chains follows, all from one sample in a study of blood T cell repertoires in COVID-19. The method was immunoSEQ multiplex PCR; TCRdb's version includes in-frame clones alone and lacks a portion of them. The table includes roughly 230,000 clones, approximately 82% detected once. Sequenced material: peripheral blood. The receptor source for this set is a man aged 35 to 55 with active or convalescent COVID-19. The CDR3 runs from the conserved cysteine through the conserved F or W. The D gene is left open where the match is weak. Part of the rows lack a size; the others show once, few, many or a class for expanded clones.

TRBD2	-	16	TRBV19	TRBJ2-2	CASSRELAARSGELFF	TGTGCCAGTAGTAGAGAACTAGCGGCGCGGAGCGGGGAGCTGTTTTTT
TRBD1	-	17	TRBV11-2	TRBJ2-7	CASSSGPGTGKTYEQYF	TGTGCCAGCAGCTCAGGGCCCGGGACAGGGAAAACCTACGAGCAGTACTTC
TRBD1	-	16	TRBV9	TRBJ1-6	CASSVGTAPANSPLHF	TGTGCCAGCAGCGTGGGGACAGCGCCGGCCAATTCACCCCTCCACTTT
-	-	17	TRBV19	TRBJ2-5	CASSMVGGPGDLETQYF	TGTGCCAGTAGTATGGTTGGGGGACCGGGAGACCTGGAGACCCAGTACTTC
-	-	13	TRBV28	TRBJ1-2	CASSFPQGHGYTF	TGTGCCAGCAGTTTCCCCCAGGGGCATGGCTACACCTTC
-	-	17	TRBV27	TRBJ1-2	CASSSPPGRSGGYGYTF	TGTGCCAGCAGTTCCCCCCCTGGCAGGTCGGGGGGCTATGGCTACACCTTC
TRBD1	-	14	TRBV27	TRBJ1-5	CASSPGQGRQPQHF	TGTGCCAGCAGTCCCGGACAGGGACGTCAGCCCCAGCATTTT
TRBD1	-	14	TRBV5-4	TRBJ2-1	CASSPGQGANEQFF	TGTGCCAGCAGCCCGGGACAGGGGGCGAATGAGCAGTTCTTC
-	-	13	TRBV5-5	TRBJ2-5	CASSLDGSVTQYF	TGTGCCAGCAGCTTGGACGGGTCCGTGACCCAGTACTTC
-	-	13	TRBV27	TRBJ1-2	CASSSTENYGYTF	TGTGCCAGCAGCTCAACAGAAAACTATGGCTACACCTTC
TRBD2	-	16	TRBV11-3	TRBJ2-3	CASSGTSGVSTDTQYF	TGTGCCAGCAGCGGGACTAGCGGGGTTTCCACAGATACGCAGTATTTT
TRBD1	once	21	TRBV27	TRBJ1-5	CASSLSIQGVSLGPSNQPQHF	TGTGCCAGCAGTTTATCGATCCAGGGGGTTTCTCTCGGCCCAAGCAATCAGCCCCAGCATTTT
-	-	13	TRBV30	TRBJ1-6	CAWRTDMNSPLHF	TGTGCCTGGAGGACGGACATGAATTCACCCCTCCACTTT
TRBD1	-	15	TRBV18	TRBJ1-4	CASSPPPGGNEKLFF	TGTGCCAGCTCACCTCCGCCAGGGGGTAATGAAAAACTGTTTTTT
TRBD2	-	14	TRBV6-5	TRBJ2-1	CASSYGTTPYEQFF	TGTGCCAGCAGTTACGGGACTACCCCATATGAGCAGTTCTTC